The 2 T cell receptor beta chains reported below all come from one sample, sequenced in a study of technical replicates of blood from a handful of donors. Sequencing used immunoSEQ multiplex PCR; TCRdb keeps in-frame clones, though not all of them. The data show tens of thousands of clones, around nine tenths seen once. The sample taken for sequencing was PBMCs. The receptor set was obtained from a human donor in good health. Some clones in this sample may be carry-over from other donors' samples.

This chain links TRBV5-5 with TRBJ1-2; D not resolved. The V gene lost 4 bases and the J gene lost 4 bases, with 11 bases spanning the gap. CDR1 and CDR2 from the germline V gene are SGHKS and YYEKEE (reference sequence). There are 13 residues in the CDR3. Written as DNA, the CDR3 is TGTGCCAGCAGCAGGAGCGGTGGCTATGGCTACACCTTC. Translated, it gives CASSRSGGYGYTF.

This chain uses TRBV2 with TRBJ1-5; D ambiguous. Trimming left V 6 bases short and J 8 bases short, with 17 bases between. This CDR3 has 14 amino acids. The germline gives CDR1 SNHLY, CDR2 FYNNEI. This CDR3 is CASRDWEASKPQHF. The CDR3 DNA is TGTGCCAGCAGGGACTGGGAGGCTTCAAAGCCCCAGCATTTT.